This T cell receptor beta chain was recovered during a study of blood T cell repertoires in COVID-19. Profiled with immunoSEQ multiplex PCR; TCRdb holds only in-frame clones, not every one. The sample has some 300,000 clones, 65% to 90% seen once. CDR1 and CDR2 (germline): KGHSH, LQKENI. This CDR3 comprises 14 residues. With 3 bases clipped from V and 6 bases from J, the junction kept 7 bases outside the gene matches. The sequence came from a woman in her 70s with COVID-19, enrolled during active disease. Material: peripheral blood. The genes are TRBV18 and TRBJ2-5; 7 bases align to TRBD1. CDR3 region: CASSPEQGKKTQYF. CDR3 coding DNA: TGTGCCAGCTCACCTGAACAGGGGAAGAAGACCCAGTACTTC.